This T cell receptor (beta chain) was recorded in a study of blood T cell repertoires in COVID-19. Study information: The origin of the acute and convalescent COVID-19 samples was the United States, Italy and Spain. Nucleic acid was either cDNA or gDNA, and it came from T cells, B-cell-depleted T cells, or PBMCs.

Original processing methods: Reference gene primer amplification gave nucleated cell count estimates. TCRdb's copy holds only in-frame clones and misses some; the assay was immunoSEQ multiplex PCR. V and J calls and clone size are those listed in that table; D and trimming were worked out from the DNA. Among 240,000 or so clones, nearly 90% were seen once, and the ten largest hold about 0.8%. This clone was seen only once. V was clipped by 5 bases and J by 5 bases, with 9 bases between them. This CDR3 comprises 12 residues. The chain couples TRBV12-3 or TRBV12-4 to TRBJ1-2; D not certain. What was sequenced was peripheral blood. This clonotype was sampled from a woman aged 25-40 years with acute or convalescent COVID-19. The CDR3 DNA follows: TGTGCCAGCAGTCCTCTTACTTATGGCTACACCTTC. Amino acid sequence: CASSPLTYGYTF.